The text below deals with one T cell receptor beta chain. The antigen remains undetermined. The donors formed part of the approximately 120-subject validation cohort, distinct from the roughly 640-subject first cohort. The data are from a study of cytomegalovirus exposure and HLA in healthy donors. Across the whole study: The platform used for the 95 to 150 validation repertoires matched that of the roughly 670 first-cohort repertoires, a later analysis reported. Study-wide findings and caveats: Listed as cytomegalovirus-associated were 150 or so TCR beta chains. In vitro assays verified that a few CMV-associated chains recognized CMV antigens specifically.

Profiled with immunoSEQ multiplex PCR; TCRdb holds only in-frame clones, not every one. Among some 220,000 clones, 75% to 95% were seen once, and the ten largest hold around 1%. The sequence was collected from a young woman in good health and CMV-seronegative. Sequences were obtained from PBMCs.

In nucleotides, the CDR3 is TGTGCCAGCACCCAACAGGGGACGATGGGCAGGCCCCAGCATTTT. Residues: CASTQQGTMGRPQHF. The chain employs TRBV28 and TRBJ1-5; 7 positions match TRBD1. This CDR3 comprises 15 residues. Germline V gives CDR1 MDHEN, CDR2 SYDVKM. V lost 7 bases to trimming and J lost 9 bases; unmatched junction nucleotides: 15.